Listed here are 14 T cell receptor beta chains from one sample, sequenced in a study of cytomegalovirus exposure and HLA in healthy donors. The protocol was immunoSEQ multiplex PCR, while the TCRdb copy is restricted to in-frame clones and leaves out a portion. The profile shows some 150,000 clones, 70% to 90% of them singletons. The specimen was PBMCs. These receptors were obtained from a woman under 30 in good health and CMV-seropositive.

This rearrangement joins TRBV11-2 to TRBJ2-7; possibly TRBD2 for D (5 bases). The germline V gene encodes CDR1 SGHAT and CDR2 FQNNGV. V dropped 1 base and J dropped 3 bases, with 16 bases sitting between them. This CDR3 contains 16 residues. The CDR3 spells CASSLGSGLGYYEQYF. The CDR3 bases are TGTGCCAGCAGCTTAGGGTCAGGACTGGGGTACTACGAGCAGTACTTC.

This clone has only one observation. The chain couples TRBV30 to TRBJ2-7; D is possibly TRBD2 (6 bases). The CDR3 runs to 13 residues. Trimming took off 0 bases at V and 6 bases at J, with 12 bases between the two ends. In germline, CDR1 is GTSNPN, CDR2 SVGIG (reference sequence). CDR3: CAWSVLEGSEQYF. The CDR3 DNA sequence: TGTGCCTGGAGTGTACTGGAGGGGAGCGAGCAGTACTTC.

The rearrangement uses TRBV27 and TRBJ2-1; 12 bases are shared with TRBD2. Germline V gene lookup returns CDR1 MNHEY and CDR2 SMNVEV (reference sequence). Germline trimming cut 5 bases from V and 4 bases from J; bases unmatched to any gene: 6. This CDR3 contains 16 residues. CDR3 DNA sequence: TGTGCCAGCAGTCCACCTAGCGGGAGGGGTTACAATGAGCAGTTCTTC. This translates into CASSPPSGRGYNEQFF.

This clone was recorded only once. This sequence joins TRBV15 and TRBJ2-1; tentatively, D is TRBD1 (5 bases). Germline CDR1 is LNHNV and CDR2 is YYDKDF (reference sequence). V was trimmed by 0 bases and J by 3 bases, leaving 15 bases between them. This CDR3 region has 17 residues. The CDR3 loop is CATSRDGLQAVYNEQFF. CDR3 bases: TGTGCCACCAGCAGAGATGGGTTACAGGCTGTCTACAATGAGCAGTTCTTC.

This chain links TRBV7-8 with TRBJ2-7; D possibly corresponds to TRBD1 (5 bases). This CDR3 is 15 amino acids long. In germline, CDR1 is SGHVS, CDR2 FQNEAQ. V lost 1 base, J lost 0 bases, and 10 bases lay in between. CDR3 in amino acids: CASSLGGGTSYEQYF. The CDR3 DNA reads TGTGCCAGCAGCTTAGGGGGCGGAACCTCCTACGAGCAGTACTTC.

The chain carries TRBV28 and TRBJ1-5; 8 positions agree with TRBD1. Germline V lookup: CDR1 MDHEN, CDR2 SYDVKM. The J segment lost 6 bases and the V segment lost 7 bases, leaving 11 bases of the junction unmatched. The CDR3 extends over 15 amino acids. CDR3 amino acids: CASTLSGGVVQPQHF. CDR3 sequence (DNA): TGTGCCAGCACTTTGTCAGGGGGCGTGGTTCAGCCCCAGCATTTT.

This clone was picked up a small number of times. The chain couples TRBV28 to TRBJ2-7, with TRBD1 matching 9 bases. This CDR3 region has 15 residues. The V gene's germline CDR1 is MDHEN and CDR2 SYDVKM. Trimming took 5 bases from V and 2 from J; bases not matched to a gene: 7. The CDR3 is CASSTNRDRAYEQYF. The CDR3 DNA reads TGTGCCAGCAGTACTAATAGGGACAGGGCCTACGAGCAGTACTTC.

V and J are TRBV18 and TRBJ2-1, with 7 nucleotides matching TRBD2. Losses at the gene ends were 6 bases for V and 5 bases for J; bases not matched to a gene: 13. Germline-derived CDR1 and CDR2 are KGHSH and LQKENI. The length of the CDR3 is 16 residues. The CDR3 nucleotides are TGTGCCAGCTCCCGCTGGGGGGGGACCTACAACAATGAGCAGTTCTTC. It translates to CASSRWGGTYNNEQFF.

The CDR3 protein is CASSPVEFRLAGLQETQYF. For the CDR3, the DNA is TGTGCCAGCAGCCCGGTCGAATTTCGACTAGCGGGACTCCAAGAGACCCAGTACTTC. This chain joins TRBV5-4 and TRBJ2-5, with 11 bases identical to TRBD2. The CDR3 has 19 amino acids. J gave up 1 base and V 4 bases, and 15 bases lay outside the gene matches. In germline, CDR1 is SGHNT, CDR2 YYREEE (reference sequence).

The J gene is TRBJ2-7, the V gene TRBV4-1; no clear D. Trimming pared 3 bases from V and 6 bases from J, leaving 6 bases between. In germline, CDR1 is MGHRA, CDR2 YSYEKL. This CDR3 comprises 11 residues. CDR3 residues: CASSHAFEQYF. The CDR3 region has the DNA TGCGCCAGCAGCCATGCGTTCGAGCAGTACTTC.

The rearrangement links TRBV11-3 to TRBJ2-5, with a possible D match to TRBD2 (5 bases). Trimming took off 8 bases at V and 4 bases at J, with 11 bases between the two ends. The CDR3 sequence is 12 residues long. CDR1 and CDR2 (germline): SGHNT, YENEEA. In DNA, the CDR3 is TGTGCCAGCGTCCTAGCCGGAGAGACCCAGTACTTC. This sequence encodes CASVLAGETQYF.

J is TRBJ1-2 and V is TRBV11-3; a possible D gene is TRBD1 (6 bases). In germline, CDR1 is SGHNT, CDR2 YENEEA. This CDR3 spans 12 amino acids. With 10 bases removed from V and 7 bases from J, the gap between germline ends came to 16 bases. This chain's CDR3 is CATGARGAGYTF. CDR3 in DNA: TGTGCCACCGGGGCCAGGGGAGCTGGCTACACCTTC.

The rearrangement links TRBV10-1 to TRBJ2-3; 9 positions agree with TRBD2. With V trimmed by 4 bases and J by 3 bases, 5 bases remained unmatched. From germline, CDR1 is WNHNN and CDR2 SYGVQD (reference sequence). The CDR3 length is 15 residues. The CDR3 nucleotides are TGCGCCAGCAGTGTGAGCGGGAGGACAACAGATACGCAGTATTTT. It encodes CASSVSGRTTDTQYF.

The CDR3 nucleotides are TGTGCCAGCAGCTTAGATCCAGGGACACTTTACAATGAGCAGTTCTTC. It encodes CASSLDPGTLYNEQFF. The chain uses TRBV11-3 and TRBJ2-1, with D tentatively TRBD1 (6 bases). The ends were cut back, 0 bases at V and 4 bases at J, with 13 bases in the middle. The CDR3 has 16 residues. Germline V gene data show CDR1 as SGHNT and CDR2 as YENEEA.